Each of the 24 T cell receptor beta chains below was sequenced from the same sample in a study of identical twins. TCRdb recomputed calls from the 5' RACE reads with MiXCR, one row per CDR3 protein. This sample yields under 1 million distinct CDR3 sequences, of which roughly 12% are seen a single time; around 1.5% belongs to the top ten. These data were also filed under a second study, of yellow fever vaccine responses in identical twins.

The sequencing sample was made of PBMCs. These receptors came from a woman younger than 30 in good health.

The rearrangement joins TRBV5-6 to TRBJ2-3, with unresolved D. The V gene lost 4 bases and the J gene lost 2 bases, with 11 bases spanning the gap. The CDR3 runs 14 residues. The germline V gene has CDR1 SGHDT and CDR2 YYEEEE. The CDR3 reads CASSTRTFTDTQYF. The CDR3 DNA is TGTGCCAGCAGCACCAGGACGTTCACAGATACGCAGTATTTT.

There are a few counts of this clonotype. V is TRBV29-1 and J is TRBJ2-7, with D perhaps TRBD2 (5 bases). The CDR3 length is 12 residues. Trimming cost V 3 bases and J 0 bases, with 6 bases left between them. Per germline, CDR1 SQVTM and CDR2 ANQGSEA. CDR3 loop: CSVDEGSYEQYV. As DNA, the CDR3 is TGCAGCGTTGACGAGGGCTCCTACGAGCAGTACGTC.

This clonotype has more than one count but fewer than ten. The gene calls are TRBV10-1 and TRBJ2-1, with D perhaps TRBD1 or TRBD2 (5 bases each). The CDR3 consists of 14 residues. V dropped 7 bases and J dropped 9 bases, with 19 bases sitting between them. Germline loops: CDR1 WNHNN, CDR2 SYGVQD (reference sequence). CDR3 region: CASNMTGCRAEQFF. For the CDR3, the DNA is TGCGCCAGCAACATGACGGGGTGCAGGGCTGAGCAGTTCTTC.

This clonotype has only a few counts. This rearrangement joins TRBV3-1 to TRBJ2-7; no firm D call. From germline, CDR1 is LGHDT and CDR2 YNNKEL (reference sequence). The V end was cut by 5 bases, the J end by 6 bases, with 17 bases between. CDR3 length: 14 amino acids. Written as DNA, the CDR3 is TGTGCCAGCAGCTCAACATCCCCCCTGGGCGAGCAGTACTTC. It is translated as CASSSTSPLGEQYF.

The chain couples TRBV10-2 to TRBJ1-2, with D uncertain. Germline CDR1 is WSHSY and CDR2 is SAAADI. Trimming pared 0 bases from V and 7 bases from J, leaving 9 bases between. CDR3 length equals 13 residues. CDR3 DNA sequence: TGCGCCAGCAGTGAGTCGCGCGGGAGTGGCTACACCTTC. Protein product: CASSESRGSGYTF.

This clonotype showed up many times. CDR3 region: CASSQPPTGGEAFF. CDR3 sequence (DNA): TGCGCCAGCAGCCAGCCCCCGACAGGTGGTGAAGCTTTCTTT. The chain carries TRBV4-1 and TRBJ1-1; tentative D call: TRBD1 (6 bases). The V end was cut by 3 bases, the J end by 7 bases, with 15 bases between. This CDR3 has 14 residues. CDR1 and CDR2 from the germline V gene are MGHRA and YSYEKL.

This clonotype has more than one count but fewer than ten. This chain links TRBV7-9 with TRBJ1-2; D not resolved. Germline V lookup: CDR1 SEHNR, CDR2 FQNEAQ (reference sequence). Trimming cost V 3 bases and J 2 bases, with 10 bases left between them. The CDR3 loop spans 14 amino acids. The CDR3 DNA sequence: TGTGCCAGCAGCTTCCAGGAGGGAAACTATGGCTACACCTTC. Its protein product is CASSFQEGNYGYTF.

This clonotype occurred a few times. The chain carries TRBV5-6 and TRBJ2-1; 7 bases agree with TRBD1. The CDR3 is 15 residues long. From germline, CDR1 is SGHDT and CDR2 YYEEEE. The J segment lost 6 bases and the V segment lost 4 bases, leaving 10 bases of the junction unmatched. CDR3 DNA: TGTGCCAGCAGCAAGACAGGGAACCCATTCAATGAGCAGTTCTTC. It yields the protein CASSKTGNPFNEQFF.

The CDR3 loop reads CASRTGTLYGYTF. Here the CDR3 DNA reads TGCGCCAGCAGGACCGGGACCCTCTATGGCTACACCTTC. The V and J genes are TRBV5-1 and TRBJ1-2; the D gene is possibly TRBD1 (5 bases). CDR1 is SGHRS, CDR2 YFSETQ, per germline. The CDR3 runs to 13 residues. V was trimmed by 5 bases and J by 4 bases, leaving 12 bases between them.

This clonotype has ten or more counts. The CDR3 protein is CSVERFPAPEGYTF. The CDR3 DNA reads TGCAGCGTTGAAAGATTCCCAGCTCCGGAGGGCTACACCTTC. This chain connects TRBV29-1 to TRBJ1-2; D remains unclear. CDR3 length: 14 amino acids. V was clipped by 2 bases and J by 8 bases, with 18 bases between them. Germline V gene sequence: CDR1 SQVTM, CDR2 ANQGSEA. Combining the CDR3 with reference TRBV29-1 and TRBJ1-2 gives the whole variable domain SAVISQKPSRDICQRGTSLTIQCQVDSQVTMMFWYRQQPGQSLTLIATANQGSEATYESGFVIDKFPISRPNLTFSTLTVSNMSPEDSSIYLCSVERFPAPEGYTFGSGTRLTVV.

This clonotype was detected a few times. The chain couples TRBV4-1 to TRBJ2-2; TRBD1 aligns across 8 bases. The V segment lost 2 bases and the J segment 7 bases; nucleotides outside the gene matches: 12. Germline CDR1 is MGHRA and CDR2 is YSYEKL. The CDR3 contains 17 residues. CDR3 bases: TGCGCCAGCAGCCAAATGGGACAGGCGATACGGGGCGGGGAGCTGTTTTTT. It yields the protein CASSQMGQAIRGGELFF.

V is TRBV19 and J is TRBJ2-1; 14 bases are shared with TRBD2. V shed 5 bases, J shed 6 bases, and the junction held 9 bases outside the gene matches. CDR1 and CDR2 from the germline V gene are LNHDA and SQIVND (reference sequence). The CDR3 is 17 residues long. The CDR3 is CASSPRGLAGEVNEQFF. Here the CDR3 DNA reads TGTGCCAGTAGTCCCAGGGGACTAGCGGGAGAAGTCAATGAGCAGTTCTTC.

This clonotype has a count of ten or more. V usage is TRBV6-2 or TRBV6-3 and J usage is TRBJ2-2; D gene unclear. From germline, CDR1 is MNHEY and CDR2 SVGEGT. V was cut by 0 bases and J by 4 bases, with 12 bases left in between. The CDR3 runs 16 residues. The CDR3 is CASSYSVHRSTGELFF. CDR3 nucleotides: TGTGCCAGCAGTTACTCGGTTCACCGCTCCACCGGGGAGCTGTTTTTT.

V is TRBV7-9 and J is TRBJ2-3; 8 nucleotides line up with TRBD2. The germline gives CDR1 SEHNR, CDR2 FQNEAQ (reference sequence). The V gene end was trimmed by 4 bases and the J gene end by 0 bases; junction bases not matched to a gene: 9. The CDR3 totals 17 residues. The CDR3, as DNA: TGTGCCAGCAGCTCCGCCACTAGCGGATATAGCACAGATACGCAGTATTTT. It is translated as CASSSATSGYSTDTQYF. The full variable domain, its missing parts supplied by reference TRBV7-9 and TRBJ2-3, is DTGVSQNPRHKITKRGQNVTFRCDPISEHNRLYWYRQTLGQGPEFLTYFQNEAQLEKSRLLSDRFSAERPKGSFSTLEIQRTEQGDSAMYLCASSSATSGYSTDTQYFGPGTRLTVL.

The rearrangement uses TRBV3-1 and TRBJ2-4; the D is unclear. The V end lost 4 bases, the J end lost 0 bases, and 10 bases lay between the germline ends. CDR1 and CDR2 (germline): LGHDT, YNNKEL (reference sequence). The CDR3 is 15 residues long. This chain's CDR3 is CASSPDRLAKNIQYF. The CDR3 DNA follows: TGTGCCAGCAGCCCCGATCGCCTAGCCAAAAACATTCAGTACTTC.

This clonotype was seen a few times. The V gene is TRBV4-1, the J gene TRBJ1-4; D call uncertain. Per germline, CDR1 MGHRA and CDR2 YSYEKL. With 2 bases removed from V and 8 bases from J, the gap between germline ends came to 9 bases. The CDR3 loop spans 13 amino acids. This chain's CDR3 is CASSQRAGEKLFF. The CDR3 coding sequence is TGCGCCAGCAGCCAACGGGCAGGCGAAAAACTGTTTTTT.

This clonotype was detected only a few times. The rearrangement links TRBV29-1 to TRBJ1-2; possibly TRBD1 for D (6 bases). The CDR3 spans 13 residues. V lost 7 bases and J lost 3, with 15 bases in between. Germline V gene sequence: CDR1 SQVTM, CDR2 ANQGSEA. CDR3 sequence reads: CSADRTDYYGYTF. CDR3 sequence (DNA): TGCAGCGCCGATCGGACAGACTACTATGGCTACACCTTC.

The rearrangement links TRBV7-2 to TRBJ2-1; D is unclear. The germline gives CDR1 SGHTA, CDR2 FQGNSA. The CDR3 is 13 amino acids. Trimming removed 1 base at V and 9 bases at J, with 10 bases between. Here the CDR3 reads CASSLGVWIEQFF. The CDR3, as DNA: TGTGCCAGCAGCTTAGGAGTGTGGATTGAGCAGTTCTTC.

A few counts support this clonotype. This chain uses TRBV7-9 with TRBJ2-2; 9 bases align to TRBD2. Germline CDR1 is SEHNR and CDR2 is FQNEAQ (reference sequence). Trimming cost V 5 bases and J 6 bases; bases outside gene matches: 7. The CDR3 has 15 amino acids. This chain's CDR3 is CASSALAGEAGELFF. CDR3 nucleotides: TGTGCCAGCAGCGCCTTAGCGGGAGAAGCCGGGGAGCTGTTTTTT.

V gene TRBV10-2 combines with J gene TRBJ2-7; 9 bases agree with TRBD2. With 5 bases clipped from V and 0 bases from J, the junction kept 2 bases outside the gene matches. The CDR3 length is 14 residues. Germline lookup yields CDR1 WSHSY and CDR2 SAAADI. The CDR3 coding sequence is TGCGCCAGCAGTCAAGCGGGGGGCTCCTACGAGCAGTACGTC. As protein: CASSQAGGSYEQYV.

Many counts were recorded for this clonotype. The junction departs from germline at one end; a sequencing error may be responsible. V is TRBV12-3 or TRBV12-4 and J is TRBJ2-7; 9 bases agree with TRBD2. CDR3 size: 13 residues. In DNA form, the CDR3 reads TGTGCCAGCAGCTTAGCGGGAGTGGACGAGCAGTACTTC. It specifies CASSLAGVDEQYF.

The V and J genes are TRBV7-9 and TRBJ2-3; D is unclear. Between the trimmed V and J ends, which lost 6 bases and 0 bases, there was a span of 10 bases. The CDR3 is 14 amino acids. The germline V gene has CDR1 SEHNR and CDR2 FQNEAQ (reference sequence). The CDR3 loop reads CASRRSDSTDTQYF. Here the CDR3 DNA reads TGTGCCAGCAGACGCTCAGATAGCACAGATACGCAGTATTTT.

This clonotype has just a few counts. The rearrangement joins TRBV24-1 to TRBJ2-1; D is unresolved. The germline gives CDR1 KGHDR, CDR2 SFDVKD. The V gene lost 3 bases and the J gene lost 0 bases, with 11 bases spanning the gap. The CDR3 spans 16 residues. The CDR3 protein is CATSDPKLSSYNEQFF. CDR3 in DNA: TGTGCCACCAGTGATCCTAAGCTGAGCTCCTACAATGAGCAGTTCTTC.

This clonotype was observed a handful of times. The V gene is TRBV4-1, the J gene TRBJ2-5; unclear D gene. CDR3 size: 16 residues. Germline lookup yields CDR1 MGHRA and CDR2 YSYEKL. Trimming removed 0 bases from V and 4 bases from J, with 15 bases in between. DNA for the CDR3: TGCGCCAGCAGCCAAGACGGCCGCGAGGTTCCAGAGACCCAGTACTTC. Translation gives CASSQDGREVPETQYF.